The rows below give T cell receptor beta chains drawn from one sample of a study of blood T cell repertoires in COVID-19. Some clones are missing from TCRdb's copy, which holds only in-frame ones; the method was immunoSEQ multiplex PCR. The repertoire consists of over 450,000 clones, with around 90% occurring once and the leading ten covering about 8%. Sequencing used peripheral blood. Receptor source: a woman aged 45-65 years with COVID-19, enrolled during active disease. Each CDR3 is given with its conserved first and last residue. A D gene is named only where the DNA matches it firmly. Rows may omit the clone size; those that give it use once, few, many or a size class.

size	V	D	J	CDR3	DNA
once	TRBV9	NA	TRBJ1-5	CASSVDSGNQPQHF	TGTGCCAGCAGCGTCGACAGCGGCAATCAGCCCCAGCATTTT
NA	TRBV28	NA	TRBJ2-3	CASSSHGWSGPDTQYF	TGTGCCAGCAGTTCCCACGGTTGGTCTGGGCCAGATACGCAGTATTTT
NA	TRBV14	NA	TRBJ2-5	CASSQDTVIETQYF	TGTGCCAGCAGCCAAGATACGGTAATAGAGACCCAGTACTTC
NA	TRBV6-1	NA	TRBJ1-2	CASSEAQGMWGYGYTF	TGTGCCAGCAGTGAAGCGCAGGGGATGTGGGGCTATGGCTACACCTTC
NA	TRBV2	TRBD1	TRBJ1-5	CASRGTVSNQPQHF	TGTGCCAGCAGGGGGACAGTTAGCAATCAGCCCCAGCATTTT
few	TRBV7-8	NA	TRBJ1-1	CASSPGGNTEAFF	TGTGCCAGCAGCCCCGGGGGTAACACTGAAGCTTTCTTT
NA	TRBV27	TRBD1	TRBJ1-6	CASSLYGQEYSPLHF	TGTGCCAGCAGTTTATACGGACAGGAGTATTCACCCCTCCACTTT
few	TRBV2	TRBD1	TRBJ1-2	CASRDRDRVNGYTF	TGTGCCAGCAGGGACCGGGACAGGGTTAATGGCTACACCTTC
few	TRBV4-1	NA	TRBJ1-5	CASSQETGVGQPQHF	TGCGCCAGCAGCCAAGAGACGGGGGTGGGTCAGCCCCAGCATTTT
NA	TRBV5-1	NA	TRBJ1-1	CASSPGTLNTEAFF	TGCGCCAGCAGCCCCGGGACTTTGAACACTGAAGCTTTCTTT
NA	TRBV28	TRBD1	TRBJ1-5	CASRYQTGGNQPQHF	TGTGCCAGCAGATACCAGACAGGGGGCAATCAGCCCCAGCATTTT
few	TRBV5-1	NA	TRBJ1-2	CASSLTGSANYGYTF	TGCGCCAGCAGCTTGACCGGCAGCGCTAACTATGGCTACACCTTC
NA	TRBV5-1	NA	TRBJ2-3	CASSFEGYGDTQYF	TGCGCCAGCAGCTTTGAGGGATACGGGGATACGCAGTATTTT
NA	TRBV15	TRBD1	TRBJ2-7	CATSRQGELSYEQYF	TGTGCCACCAGCAGACAGGGGGAACTTTCCTACGAGCAGTACTTC
NA	TRBV5-4	TRBD1	TRBJ1-1	CASSSADRGSTEAFF	TGTGCCAGCAGCTCCGCCGACAGGGGGTCAACTGAAGCTTTCTTT
NA	TRBV28	TRBD1	TRBJ1-5	CASSFTTGDNQPQHF	TGTGCCAGCAGTTTTACGACAGGGGACAATCAGCCCCAGCATTTT
NA	TRBV27	NA	TRBJ2-1	CAIMTPANEQFF	TGTGCCATCATGACACCTGCGAATGAGCAGTTCTTC
NA	TRBV19	TRBD1	TRBJ1-4	CASTLRTGRSREKLFF	TGTGCCAGTACCCTCCGGACAGGGAGGTCGAGGGAAAAACTGTTTTTT
NA	TRBV5-1	TRBD1	TRBJ2-5	CASSPGQGDETQYF	TGCGCCAGCAGCCCGGGACAGGGTGACGAGACCCAGTACTTC
few	TRBV4-1	NA	TRBJ1-5	CASSLRGGNQPQHF	TGCGCCAGCAGCCTCAGGGGTGGCAATCAGCCCCAGCATTTT
NA	TRBV5-1	TRBD1	TRBJ1-5	CASSPGTVSNQPQHF	TGCGCCAGCAGCCCGGGGACAGTGAGCAATCAGCCCCAGCATTTT
NA	TRBV18	NA	TRBJ1-1	CASSVGGANTEAFF	TGTGCCAGCTCGGTGGGGGGAGCGAACACTGAAGCTTTCTTT
NA	TRBV12-3/TRBV12-4	NA	TRBJ2-7	CASRQGRAYEQYF	TGTGCCAGCAGGCAGGGGCGCGCCTACGAGCAGTACTTC
NA	TRBV6-2/TRBV6-3	NA	TRBJ1-1	CASSYRQGPEAFF	TGTGCCAGCAGTTATCGGCAGGGCCCTGAAGCTTTCTTT
NA	TRBV19	NA	TRBJ1-2	CASSIPGIYGYTF	TGTGCCAGTAGTATACCAGGTATCTATGGCTACACCTTC
NA	TRBV5-1	NA	TRBJ1-1	CASRSGDTEAFF	TGCGCCAGCAGATCTGGAGACACTGAAGCTTTCTTT
NA	TRBV6-5	TRBD1	TRBJ2-7	CASSYTGTANEQYF	TGTGCCAGCAGTTACACCGGGACAGCGAACGAGCAGTACTTC
once	TRBV27	TRBD1	TRBJ1-2	CASRGQKDRAGGYTF	TGTGCCAGCAGGGGACAAAAGGACAGGGCAGGCGGCTACACCTTC
NA	TRBV30	NA	TRBJ1-1	CAWSGSGTEAFF	TGTGCCTGGAGTGGATCGGGTACTGAAGCTTTCTTT
NA	TRBV24-1	NA	TRBJ2-1	CATSDSWGDEQFF	TGTGCCACCAGTGATTCCTGGGGGGATGAGCAGTTCTTC
NA	TRBV18	NA	TRBJ2-7	CASSGRRVGEQYF	TGTGCCAGCTCGGGCAGGAGGGTAGGCGAGCAGTACTTC
NA	TRBV27	NA	TRBJ1-2	CASSPDGSRNYGYTF	TGTGCCAGCAGTCCCGATGGGAGTAGGAACTATGGCTACACCTTC
NA	TRBV2	TRBD1	TRBJ1-2	CASRGQGAYYGYTF	TGTGCCAGCAGGGGACAGGGGGCTTACTATGGCTACACCTTC
once	TRBV19	TRBD1	TRBJ1-2	CASSTYRGLNYGYTF	TGTGCCAGTAGTACCTACAGGGGGTTGAACTATGGCTACACCTTC
NA	TRBV19	TRBD1	TRBJ1-2	CASTQGAGALYYGYTF	TGTGCCAGTACCCAGGGGGCGGGGGCTCTCTACTATGGCTACACCTTC
NA	TRBV19	NA	TRBJ2-3	CASSSGTPVGYTDTQYF	TGTGCCAGTAGCTCCGGGACACCCGTTGGGTACACAGATACGCAGTATTTT
NA	TRBV6-5	TRBD2	TRBJ2-1	CASSLTSGINEQFF	TGTGCCAGCAGTCTTACTAGCGGGATCAATGAGCAGTTCTTC